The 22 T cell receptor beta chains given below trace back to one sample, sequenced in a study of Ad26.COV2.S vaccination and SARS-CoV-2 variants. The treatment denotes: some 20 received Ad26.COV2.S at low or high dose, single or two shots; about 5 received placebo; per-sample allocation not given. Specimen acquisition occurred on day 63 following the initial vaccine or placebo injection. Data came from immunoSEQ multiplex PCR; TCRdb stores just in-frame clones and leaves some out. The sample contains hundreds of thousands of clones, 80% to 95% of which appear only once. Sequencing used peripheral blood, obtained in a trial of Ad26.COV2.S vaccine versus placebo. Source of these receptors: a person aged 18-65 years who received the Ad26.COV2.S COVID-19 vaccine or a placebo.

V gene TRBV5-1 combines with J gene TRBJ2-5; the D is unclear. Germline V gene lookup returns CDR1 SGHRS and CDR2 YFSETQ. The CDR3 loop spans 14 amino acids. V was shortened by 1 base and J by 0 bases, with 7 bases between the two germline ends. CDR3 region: CASSLFQNQETQYF. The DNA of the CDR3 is TGCGCCAGCAGCTTGTTCCAAAACCAAGAGACCCAGTACTTC.

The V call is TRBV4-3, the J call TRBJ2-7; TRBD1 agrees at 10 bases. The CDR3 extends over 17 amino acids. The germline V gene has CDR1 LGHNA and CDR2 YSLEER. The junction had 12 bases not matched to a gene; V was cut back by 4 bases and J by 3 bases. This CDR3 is CASSLEPPDRGSYEQYF. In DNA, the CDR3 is TGCGCCAGCAGCCTTGAACCCCCGGACAGGGGGAGCTACGAGCAGTACTTC.

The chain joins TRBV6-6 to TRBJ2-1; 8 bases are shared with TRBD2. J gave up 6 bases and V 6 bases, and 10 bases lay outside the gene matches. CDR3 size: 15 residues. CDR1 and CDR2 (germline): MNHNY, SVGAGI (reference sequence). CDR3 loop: CASSSGLGIPNEQFF. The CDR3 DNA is TGTGCCAGCAGCTCGGGACTAGGGATACCCAATGAGCAGTTCTTC.

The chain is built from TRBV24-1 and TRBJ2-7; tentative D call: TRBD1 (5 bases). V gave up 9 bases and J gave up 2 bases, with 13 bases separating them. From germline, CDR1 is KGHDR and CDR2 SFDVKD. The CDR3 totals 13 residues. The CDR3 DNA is TGTGCCACCTGGGAAGACAGTGCCTACGAGCAGTACTTC. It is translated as CATWEDSAYEQYF.

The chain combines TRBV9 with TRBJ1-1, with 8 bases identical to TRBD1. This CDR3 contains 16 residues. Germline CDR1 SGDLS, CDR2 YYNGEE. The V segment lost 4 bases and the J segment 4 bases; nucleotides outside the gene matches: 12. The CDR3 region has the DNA TGTGCCAGCAGCCCTAGGACAGGGATGATTGGCACTGAAGCTTTCTTT. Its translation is CASSPRTGMIGTEAFF.

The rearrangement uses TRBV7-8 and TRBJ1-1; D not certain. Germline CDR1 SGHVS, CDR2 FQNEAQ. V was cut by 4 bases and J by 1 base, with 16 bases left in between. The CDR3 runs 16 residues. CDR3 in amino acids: CASSSHRRIANTEAFF. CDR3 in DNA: TGTGCCAGCAGCTCCCATAGGCGGATTGCGAACACTGAAGCTTTCTTT.

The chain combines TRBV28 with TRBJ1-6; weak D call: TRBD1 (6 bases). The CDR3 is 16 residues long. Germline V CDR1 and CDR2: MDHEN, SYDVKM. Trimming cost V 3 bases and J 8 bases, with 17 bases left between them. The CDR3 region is CASSFATGTADSPLHF. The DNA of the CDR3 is TGTGCCAGCAGTTTCGCCACAGGGACCGCGGATTCACCCCTCCACTTT.

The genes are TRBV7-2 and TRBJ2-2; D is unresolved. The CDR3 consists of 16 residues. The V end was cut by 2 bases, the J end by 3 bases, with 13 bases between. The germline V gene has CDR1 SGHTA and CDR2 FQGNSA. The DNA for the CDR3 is TGTGCCAGCAGCTTAAGGACCCCTAGAGACACCGGGGAGCTGTTTTTT. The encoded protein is CASSLRTPRDTGELFF.

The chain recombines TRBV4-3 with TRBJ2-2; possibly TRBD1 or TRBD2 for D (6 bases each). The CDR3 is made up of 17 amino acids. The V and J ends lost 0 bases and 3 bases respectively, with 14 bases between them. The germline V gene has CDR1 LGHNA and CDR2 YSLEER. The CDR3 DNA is TGCGCCAGCAGCCAAGATCGGGGGCGCAGGGACACCGGGGAGCTGTTTTTT. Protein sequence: CASSQDRGRRDTGELFF.

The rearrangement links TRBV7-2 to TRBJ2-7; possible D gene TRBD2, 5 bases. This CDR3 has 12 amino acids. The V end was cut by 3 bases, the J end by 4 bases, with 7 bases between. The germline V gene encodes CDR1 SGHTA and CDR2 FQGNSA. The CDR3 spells CASSFGRYEQYF. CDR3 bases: TGTGCCAGCAGCTTTGGGAGATACGAGCAGTACTTC.

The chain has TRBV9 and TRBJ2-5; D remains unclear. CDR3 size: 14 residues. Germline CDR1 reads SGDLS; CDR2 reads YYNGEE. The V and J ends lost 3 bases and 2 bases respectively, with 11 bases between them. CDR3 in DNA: TGTGCCAGCAGCGGGGGTACCTTACAAGAGACCCAGTACTTC. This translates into CASSGGTLQETQYF.

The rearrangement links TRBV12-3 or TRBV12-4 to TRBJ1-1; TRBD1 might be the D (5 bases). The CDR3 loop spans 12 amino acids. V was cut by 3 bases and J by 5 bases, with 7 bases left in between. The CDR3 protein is CASSLEGTEAFF. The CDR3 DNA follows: TGTGCCAGCAGTTTGGAGGGGACTGAAGCTTTCTTT.

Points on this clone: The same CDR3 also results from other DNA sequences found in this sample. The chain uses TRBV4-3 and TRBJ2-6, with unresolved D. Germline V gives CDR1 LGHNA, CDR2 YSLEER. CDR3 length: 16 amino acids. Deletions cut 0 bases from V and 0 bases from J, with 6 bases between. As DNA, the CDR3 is TGCGCCAGCAGCCAAGACAGCTCCTCTGGGGCCAACGTCCTGACTTTC. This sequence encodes CASSQDSSSGANVLTF.

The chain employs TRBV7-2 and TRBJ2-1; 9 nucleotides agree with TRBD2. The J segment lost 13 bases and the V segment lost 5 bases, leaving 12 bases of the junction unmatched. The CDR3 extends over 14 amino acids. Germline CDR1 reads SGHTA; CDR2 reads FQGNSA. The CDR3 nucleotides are TGTGCCAGCAGCCCTTTCGGTCTAGCGGGACCTCAGTTCTTC. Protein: CASSPFGLAGPQFF.

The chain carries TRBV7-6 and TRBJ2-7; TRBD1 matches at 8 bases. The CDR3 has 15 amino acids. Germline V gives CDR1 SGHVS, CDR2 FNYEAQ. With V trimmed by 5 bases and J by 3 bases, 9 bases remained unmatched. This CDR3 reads CASSAVDRGRYEQYF. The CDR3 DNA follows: TGTGCCAGCAGCGCAGTTGACAGGGGCCGCTACGAGCAGTACTTC.

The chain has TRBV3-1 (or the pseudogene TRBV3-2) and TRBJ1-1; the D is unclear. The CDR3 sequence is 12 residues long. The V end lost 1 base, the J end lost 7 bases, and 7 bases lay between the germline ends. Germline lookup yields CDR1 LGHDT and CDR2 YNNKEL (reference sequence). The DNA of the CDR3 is TGTGCCAGCAGCCAAGTCGAGGATGAAGCTTTCTTT. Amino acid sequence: CASSQVEDEAFF.

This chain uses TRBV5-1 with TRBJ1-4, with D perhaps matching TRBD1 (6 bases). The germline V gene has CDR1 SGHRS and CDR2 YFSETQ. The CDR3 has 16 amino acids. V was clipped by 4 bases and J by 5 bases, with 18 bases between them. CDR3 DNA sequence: TGCGCCAGCAGCCCTTTCCCGACAGGAGGGAATGAAAAACTGTTTTTT. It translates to CASSPFPTGGNEKLFF.

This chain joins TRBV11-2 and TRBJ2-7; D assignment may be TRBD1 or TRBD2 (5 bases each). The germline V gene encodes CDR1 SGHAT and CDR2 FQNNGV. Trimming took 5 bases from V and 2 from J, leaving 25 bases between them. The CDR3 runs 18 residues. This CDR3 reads CASSAPAAHSGRTYEQYF. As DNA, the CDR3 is TGTGCCAGCAGCGCCCCCGCAGCTCACTCGGGGCGGACCTACGAGCAGTACTTC.

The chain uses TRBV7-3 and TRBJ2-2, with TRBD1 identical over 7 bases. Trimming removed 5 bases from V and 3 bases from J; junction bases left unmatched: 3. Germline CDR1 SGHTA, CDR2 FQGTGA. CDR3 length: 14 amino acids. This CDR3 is CASSPDRYTGELFF. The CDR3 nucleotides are TGTGCCAGCAGCCCGGACAGGTACACCGGGGAGCTGTTTTTT.

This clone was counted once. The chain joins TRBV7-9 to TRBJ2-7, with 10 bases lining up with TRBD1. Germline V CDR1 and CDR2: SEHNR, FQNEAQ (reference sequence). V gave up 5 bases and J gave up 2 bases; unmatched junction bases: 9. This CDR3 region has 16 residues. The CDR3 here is CASSPSGTGATYEQYF. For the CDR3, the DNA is TGTGCCAGCAGCCCGAGCGGGACAGGGGCGACCTACGAGCAGTACTTC.

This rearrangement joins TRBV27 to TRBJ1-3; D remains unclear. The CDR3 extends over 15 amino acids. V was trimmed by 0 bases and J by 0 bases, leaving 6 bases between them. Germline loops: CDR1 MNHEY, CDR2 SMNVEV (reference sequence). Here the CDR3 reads CASSLSLYSGNTIYF. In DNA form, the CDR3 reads TGTGCCAGCAGTTTATCGCTGTACTCTGGAAACACCATATATTTT.

This CDR3 is CASSENEPLVGLPQETQYF. CDR3 sequence (DNA): TGTGCCAGCAGTGAGAACGAACCTCTTGTGGGTCTGCCGCAAGAGACCCAGTACTTC. The chain couples TRBV2 to TRBJ2-5; D gene uncertain. Trimming took 3 bases from V and 2 from J, leaving 25 bases between them. Germline V gives CDR1 SNHLY, CDR2 FYNNEI. This CDR3 is built from 19 residues.